This T cell receptor (beta chain) was sequenced in a study of T cells in Graves' hyperthyroidism and ophthalmopathy. Study findings and constraints: Most clonotypes expanded in the thyroid (above 0.001) were also present in blood.

In germline, CDR1 is SGDLS, CDR2 YYNGEE. The V end was cut by 5 bases, the J end by 4 bases, with 13 bases between. This CDR3 comprises 14 residues. RNA transcripts gave rise to amplified TCR beta CDR3 regions. HTBI primers drove first-round RT-PCR of the TCR CDR3. Using its own MiXCR run on the multiplex PCR reads, TCRdb lists one record per CDR3 protein. The data show about 610,000 distinct CDR3 sequences, roughly 46% seen once. This clonotype appeared many times. Its target is not known. J is TRBJ1-5 and V is TRBV9; D might be TRBD1 (6 bases). The receptor was isolated from a woman between 18 and 29 years old with Graves' hyperthyroidism. The sequenced sample consisted of peripheral blood or thyroid tissue (not recorded which). CDR3 sequence reads: CASSHREGNQPQHF. The CDR3 DNA follows: TGTGCCAGCAGTCACAGGGAGGGGAATCAGCCCCAGCATTTT.